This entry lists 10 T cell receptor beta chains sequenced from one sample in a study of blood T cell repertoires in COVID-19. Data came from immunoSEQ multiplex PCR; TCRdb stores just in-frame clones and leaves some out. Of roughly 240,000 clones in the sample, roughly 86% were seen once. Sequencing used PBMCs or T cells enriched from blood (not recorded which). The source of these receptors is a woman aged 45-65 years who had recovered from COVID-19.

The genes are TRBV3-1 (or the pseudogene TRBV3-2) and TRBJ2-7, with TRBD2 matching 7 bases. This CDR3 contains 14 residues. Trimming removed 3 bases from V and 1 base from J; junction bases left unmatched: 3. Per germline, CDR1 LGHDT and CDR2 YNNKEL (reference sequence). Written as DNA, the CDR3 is TGTGCCAGCAGCCAGGGGGACTATTCCTACGAGCAGTACTTC. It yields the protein CASSQGDYSYEQYF.

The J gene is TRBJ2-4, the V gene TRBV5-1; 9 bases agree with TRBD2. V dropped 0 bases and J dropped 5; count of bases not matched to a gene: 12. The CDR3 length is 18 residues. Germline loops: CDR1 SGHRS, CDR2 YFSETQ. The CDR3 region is CASSLATVKGLAQNIQYF. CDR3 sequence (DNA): TGCGCCAGCAGCTTGGCCACAGTTAAGGGACTAGCTCAAAACATTCAGTACTTC.

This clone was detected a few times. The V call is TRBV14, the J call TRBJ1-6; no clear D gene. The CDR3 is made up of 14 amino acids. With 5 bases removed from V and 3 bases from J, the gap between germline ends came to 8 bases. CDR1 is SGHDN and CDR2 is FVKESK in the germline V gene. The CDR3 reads CASSLVGYNSPLHF. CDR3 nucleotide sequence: TGTGCCAGCAGCTTAGTCGGCTATAATTCACCCCTCCACTTT.

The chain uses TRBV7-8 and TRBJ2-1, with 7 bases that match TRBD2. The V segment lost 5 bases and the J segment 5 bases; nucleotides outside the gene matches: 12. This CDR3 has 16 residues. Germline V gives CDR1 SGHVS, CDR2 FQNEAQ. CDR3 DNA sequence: TGTGCCAGCAGCCCGCAGAGCGGGACTATTAACAATGAGCAGTTCTTC. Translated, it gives CASSPQSGTINNEQFF.

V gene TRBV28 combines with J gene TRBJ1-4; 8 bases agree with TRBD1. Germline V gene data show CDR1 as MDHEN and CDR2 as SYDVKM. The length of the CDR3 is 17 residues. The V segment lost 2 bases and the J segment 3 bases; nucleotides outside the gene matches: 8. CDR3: CASSLGAGGIANEKLFF. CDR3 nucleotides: TGTGCCAGCAGTTTAGGGGCAGGGGGCATTGCTAATGAAAAACTGTTTTTT.

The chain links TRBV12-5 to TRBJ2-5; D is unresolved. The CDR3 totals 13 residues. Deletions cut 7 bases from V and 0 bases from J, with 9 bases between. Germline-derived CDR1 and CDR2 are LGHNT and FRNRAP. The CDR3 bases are TGTGCTAGTGCCCCGGAGTACCAAGAGACCCAGTACTTC. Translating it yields CASAPEYQETQYF.

CDR3 sequence reads: CASSYNVGLGQNTEAFF. In DNA, the CDR3 is TGTGCCAGCAGTTACAATGTAGGGCTAGGACAGAACACTGAAGCTTTCTTT. This chain links TRBV6-4 with TRBJ1-1; D perhaps matches TRBD1 (5 bases). The CDR3 extends over 17 amino acids. The germline CDR1 and CDR2 sequences are MRHNA and SNTAGT. Trimming shortened V by 5 bases and J by 1 base, and 20 bases separated the two germline ends.

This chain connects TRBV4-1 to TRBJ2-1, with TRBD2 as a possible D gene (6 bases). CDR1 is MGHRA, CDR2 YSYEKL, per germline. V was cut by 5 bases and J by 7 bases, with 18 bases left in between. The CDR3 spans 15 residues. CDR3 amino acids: CASSWRGAVGNEQFF. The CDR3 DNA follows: TGCGCCAGCAGCTGGCGGGGTGCCGTTGGAAATGAGCAGTTCTTC.

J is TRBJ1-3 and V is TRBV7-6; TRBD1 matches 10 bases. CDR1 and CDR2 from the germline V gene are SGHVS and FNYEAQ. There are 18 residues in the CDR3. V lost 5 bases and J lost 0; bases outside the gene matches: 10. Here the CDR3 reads CASSLSRDRGRSGNTIYF. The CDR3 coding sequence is TGTGCCAGCAGCCTTAGTAGGGACAGGGGACGCTCTGGAAACACCATATATTTT.

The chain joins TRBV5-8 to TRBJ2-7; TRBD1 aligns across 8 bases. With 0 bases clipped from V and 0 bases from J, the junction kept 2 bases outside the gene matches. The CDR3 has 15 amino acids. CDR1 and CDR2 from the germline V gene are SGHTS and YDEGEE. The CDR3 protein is CASSLGQGASYEQYF. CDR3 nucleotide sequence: TGTGCCAGCAGCTTGGGGCAGGGGGCCTCCTACGAGCAGTACTTC.